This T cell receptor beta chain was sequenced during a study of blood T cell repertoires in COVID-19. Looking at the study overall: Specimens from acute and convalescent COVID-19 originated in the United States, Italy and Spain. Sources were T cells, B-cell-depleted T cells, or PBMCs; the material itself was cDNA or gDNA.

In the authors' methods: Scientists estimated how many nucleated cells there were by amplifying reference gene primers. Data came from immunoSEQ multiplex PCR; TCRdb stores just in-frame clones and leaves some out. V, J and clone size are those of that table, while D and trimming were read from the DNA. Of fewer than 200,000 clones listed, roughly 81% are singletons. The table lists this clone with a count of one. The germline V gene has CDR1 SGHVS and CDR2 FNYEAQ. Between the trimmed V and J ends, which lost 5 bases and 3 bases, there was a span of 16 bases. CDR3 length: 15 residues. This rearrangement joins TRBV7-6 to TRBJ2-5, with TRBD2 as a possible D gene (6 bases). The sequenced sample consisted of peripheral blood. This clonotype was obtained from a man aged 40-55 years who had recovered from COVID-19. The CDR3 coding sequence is TGTGCCAGCAGCCATAGCCCGGGGGAGGAAGAGACCCAGTACTTC. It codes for CASSHSPGEEETQYF.